A selection of T cell receptor beta chains follows, all from one sample in a study of T cell repertoires in cytomegalovirus infection. In TCRdb, the reads were re-called with MiXCR into one record per CDR3 protein. Of about 770,000 distinct CDR3 sequences listed, roughly 29% are singletons. For these TCRs, the target antigens are not known. Sequenced here: cultured CD8+ T cells from PBMCs, sampled from culture after CMV antigen stimulation. The receptor set was obtained from a human donor in good health (CMV status not recorded). Some clones in this sample may be carry-over from other donors' samples. The CDR3 runs from the conserved cysteine through the conserved F or W. Fields, in order: clone size, V gene, D gene, J gene, CDR3 protein, CDR3 DNA. The D gene is left open where the match is weak. For some rows the clone size is stated as once, few or many, or as a class when expanded; others skip it.

size: -; V: TRBV12-3/TRBV12-4; D: -; J: TRBJ1-6; CDR3: CASSPGTAYSPLHF; DNA: TGTGCCAGCAGCCCCGGGACGGCTTATTCACCCCTCCACTTT
size: few; V: TRBV6-6; D: -; J: TRBJ2-6; CDR3: CASRLAGTSSSGANVLTF; DNA: TGTGCCAGCAGACTCGCCGGGACCTCCAGCTCTGGGGCCAACGTCCTGACTTTC
size: -; V: TRBV2; D: -; J: TRBJ2-3; CDR3: CASSEYGRSTDTQYF; DNA: TGTGCCAGCAGTGAGTATGGACGGAGCACAGATACGCAGTATTTT
size: many; V: TRBV11-3; D: -; J: TRBJ2-1; CDR3: CASSFGGMNEQFF; DNA: TGTGCCAGCAGCTTTGGGGGGATGAATGAGCAGTTCTTC
size: few; V: TRBV13; D: -; J: TRBJ1-3; CDR3: CASSSPGTQGPGNTIYF; DNA: TGTGCCAGCAGCAGTCCGGGTACACAGGGACCTGGAAACACCATATATTTT
size: -; V: TRBV7-8; D: -; J: TRBJ1-3; CDR3: CASSFKGTGNTIYF; DNA: TGTGCCAGCAGCTTTAAGGGTACTGGAAACACCATATATTTT
size: -; V: TRBV2; D: -; J: TRBJ2-3; CDR3: CAFSEGDHTDTQYF; DNA: TGTGCTTTTAGCGAGGGGGACCACACAGATACGCAGTATTTT
size: -; V: TRBV20-1; D: TRBD1; J: TRBJ1-6; CDR3: CSANTGVSPLHF; DNA: TGCAGTGCAAATACAGGGGTTTCACCCCTCCACTTT
size: once; V: TRBV20-1; D: TRBD2; J: TRBJ2-1; CDR3: CSARLAGIEQFF; DNA: TGCAGTGCTCGTCTAGCGGGGATTGAGCAGTTCTTC
size: -; V: TRBV6-5; D: -; J: TRBJ2-1; CDR3: CASSPESYLLDEQFF; DNA: TGTGCCAGCAGTCCTGAGTCTTATTTGCTCGATGAGCAGTTCTTC
size: -; V: TRBV9; D: TRBD2; J: TRBJ2-1; CDR3: CASSVQASGVSSYNEQFF; DNA: TGTGCCAGCAGCGTCCAGGCTAGCGGGGTTAGCTCCTACAATGAGCAGTTCTTC
size: -; V: TRBV27; D: TRBD1; J: TRBJ1-1; CDR3: CASNPREGGGNTEAFF; DNA: TGTGCCAGCAACCCTCGGGAAGGGGGCGGTAACACTGAAGCTTTCTTT
size: few; V: TRBV11-1; D: -; J: TRBJ1-5; CDR3: CASSLGGAGKPQHF; DNA: TGTGCCAGCAGCTTAGGGGGGGCTGGGAAGCCCCAGCATTTT
size: many; V: TRBV7-8; D: TRBD2; J: TRBJ2-1; CDR3: CASWTSGAETYNEQFF; DNA: TGTGCCAGCTGGACTAGCGGGGCGGAAACTTACAATGAGCAGTTCTTC
size: -; V: TRBV6-2/TRBV6-3; D: -; J: TRBJ1-1; CDR3: CASSYERTEAFF; DNA: TGTGCCAGCAGTTATGAGAGGACTGAAGCTTTCTTT
size: -; V: TRBV12-3/TRBV12-4; D: -; J: TRBJ1-1; CDR3: CASSLGEVTEAFF; DNA: TGTGCCAGCAGTTTAGGGGAGGTTACTGAAGCTTTCTTT
size: -; V: TRBV4-3; D: -; J: TRBJ2-5; CDR3: CASRLDREQETQYF; DNA: TGCGCCAGCAGACTCGACAGAGAGCAAGAGACCCAGTACTTC
size: many; V: TRBV7-6; D: TRBD1; J: TRBJ1-6; CDR3: CASSPGRDSHNSPLHF; DNA: TGTGCCAGCAGCCCAGGGAGGGACAGCCATAATTCACCCCTCCACTTT
size: few; V: TRBV6-6; D: -; J: TRBJ1-1; CDR3: CASLYSLLDRAMNTEAFF; DNA: TGTGCCAGCCTCTACTCGTTATTGGACAGAGCGATGAACACTGAAGCTTTCTTT
size: -; V: TRBV4-1; D: -; J: TRBJ1-1; CDR3: CASSQDRTPTEAFF; DNA: TGCGCCAGCAGCCAAGATCGAACCCCCACTGAAGCTTTCTTT
size: -; V: TRBV4-2; D: TRBD1; J: TRBJ1-1; CDR3: CASSHRQGANTEAFF; DNA: TGTGCCAGCAGCCACAGACAGGGAGCGAACACTGAAGCTTTCTTT
size: -; V: TRBV10-2; D: -; J: TRBJ2-7; CDR3: CASSESATASYEQYF; DNA: TGCGCCAGCAGTGAGTCGGCGACAGCCTCCTACGAGCAGTACTTC
size: -; V: TRBV4-1; D: -; J: TRBJ2-3; CDR3: CASSQEDTQYF; DNA: TGCGCCAGCAGCCAAGAAGATACGCAGTATTTT
size: many; V: TRBV7-2; D: TRBD2; J: TRBJ2-1; CDR3: CASSLGGVGTSKNVEQFF; DNA: TGTGCCAGCAGCTTAGGGGGAGTAGGGACTAGTAAGAATGTTGAGCAGTTCTTC
size: -; V: TRBV6-2/TRBV6-3; D: -; J: TRBJ1-5; CDR3: CASSKLTGDQPQHF; DNA: TGTGCCAGCAGTAAACTAACGGGGGATCAGCCCCAGCATTTT
size: -; V: TRBV5-6; D: -; J: TRBJ2-5; CDR3: CASSLRMLTNEETQYF; DNA: TGTGCCAGCAGCTTAAGAATGTTGACGAATGAAGAGACCCAGTACTTC
size: -; V: TRBV7-9; D: TRBD1; J: TRBJ2-1; CDR3: CASSYRTGGWEQFF; DNA: TGTGCCAGCAGCTATAGGACAGGGGGCTGGGAGCAGTTCTTC
size: few; V: TRBV4-1; D: TRBD2; J: TRBJ2-3; CDR3: CASSQDQRGVNTDTQYF; DNA: TGCGCCAGCAGCCAAGATCAACGGGGGGTCAACACAGATACGCAGTATTTT
size: few; V: TRBV6-2/TRBV6-3; D: -; J: TRBJ2-5; CDR3: CASLGSGPWETQYF; DNA: TGTGCCAGCCTTGGGTCCGGACCCTGGGAGACCCAGTACTTC
size: few; V: TRBV3-1; D: TRBD1; J: TRBJ2-5; CDR3: CASSPDKGARETQYF; DNA: TGTGCCAGCAGCCCAGATAAGGGGGCTCGAGAGACCCAGTACTTC
size: -; V: TRBV7-9; D: -; J: TRBJ2-1; CDR3: CASVGDRQMYNEQFF; DNA: TGTGCCAGCGTTGGCGACAGGCAGATGTACAATGAGCAGTTCTTC
size: few; V: TRBV4-2; D: -; J: TRBJ1-1; CDR3: CASSQDGWIRANTEAFF; DNA: TGTGCCAGCAGCCAAGATGGTTGGATCAGGGCGAACACTGAAGCTTTCTTT
size: few; V: TRBV7-6; D: TRBD2; J: TRBJ2-1; CDR3: CASSLQAGQRNNEQFF; DNA: TGTGCCAGCAGCTTACAAGCGGGGCAGAGAAACAATGAGCAGTTCTTC
size: few; V: TRBV7-2; D: TRBD2; J: TRBJ2-3; CDR3: CASSSSGVFTDTQYF; DNA: TGTGCCAGCAGCTCTAGCGGGGTATTCACAGATACGCAGTATTTT
size: -; V: TRBV27; D: TRBD2; J: TRBJ2-3; CDR3: CASSLRGLWPTDTQYF; DNA: TGTGCCAGCAGTTTAAGGGGACTATGGCCCACAGATACGCAGTATTTT
size: -; V: TRBV4-2; D: -; J: TRBJ2-7; CDR3: CASSQDTEQYF; DNA: TGTGCCAGCAGCCAAGATACGGAGCAGTACTTC
size: -; V: TRBV4-1; D: -; J: TRBJ2-3; CDR3: CASSQGVRGADTQYF; DNA: TGCGCCAGCAGCCAAGGGGTACGGGGCGCAGATACGCAGTATTTT
size: -; V: TRBV29-1; D: TRBD1; J: TRBJ1-2; CDR3: CSPASGGVDGYTF; DNA: TGCAGCCCGGCCTCAGGGGGCGTTGATGGCTACACCTTC
size: -; V: TRBV7-4; D: TRBD2; J: TRBJ2-1; CDR3: CASSPQGTSHNNEQFF; DNA: TGTGCCAGCAGCCCCCAGGGGACTAGTCATAACAATGAGCAGTTCTTC
size: few; V: TRBV28; D: TRBD2; J: TRBJ2-4; CDR3: CASSFSGLNIQYF; DNA: TGTGCCAGCAGTTTTAGCGGGCTAAACATTCAGTACTTC
size: -; V: TRBV5-1; D: -; J: TRBJ1-1; CDR3: CASSLARAGEMTNTEAFF; DNA: TGCGCCAGCAGCCTCGCGCGGGCAGGGGAGATGACGAACACTGAAGCTTTCTTT
size: -; V: TRBV12-3/TRBV12-4; D: TRBD2; J: TRBJ2-3; CDR3: CASSLIVSSGGAEDTQYF; DNA: TGTGCCAGCAGTCTAATTGTATCTAGCGGGGGGGCCGAAGATACGCAGTATTTT
size: few; V: TRBV7-3; D: -; J: TRBJ2-1; CDR3: CASSFRADYNEQFF; DNA: TGTGCCAGCAGCTTTCGGGCAGATTACAATGAGCAGTTCTTC
size: -; V: TRBV29-1; D: -; J: TRBJ1-2; CDR3: CSVELNLGDYGYTF; DNA: TGCAGCGTTGAACTCAACCTTGGGGACTATGGCTACACCTTC
size: few; V: TRBV7-9; D: TRBD1; J: TRBJ1-5; CDR3: CASSAGAGGRDQPQHF; DNA: TGTGCCAGCAGCGCCGGAGCAGGGGGACGCGATCAGCCCCAGCATTTT
size: -; V: TRBV7-9; D: -; J: TRBJ1-2; CDR3: CASSLDEGVNGYTF; DNA: TGTGCCAGCAGCTTAGATGAGGGGGTCAATGGCTACACCTTC
size: -; V: TRBV7-6; D: TRBD1; J: TRBJ1-1; CDR3: CASSLESRLGGVNTEAFF; DNA: TGTGCCAGCAGCTTAGAATCGAGATTAGGGGGCGTGAACACTGAAGCTTTCTTT
size: few; V: TRBV7-8; D: -; J: TRBJ2-7; CDR3: CASSPPGAPYEQYF; DNA: TGTGCCAGCAGCCCCCCGGGGGCCCCCTACGAGCAGTACTTC
size: many; V: TRBV7-2; D: -; J: TRBJ1-2; CDR3: CASSFPENTRGGGYTF; DNA: TGTGCCAGCAGCTTTCCAGAGAACACGCGGGGGGGAGGCTACACCTTC
size: -; V: TRBV27; D: -; J: TRBJ2-2; CDR3: CASRRQDGRTGELFF; DNA: TGTGCCAGCAGAAGACAGGATGGTCGTACCGGGGAGCTGTTTTTT
size: -; V: TRBV28; D: -; J: TRBJ2-3; CDR3: CASSLRTITDTQYF; DNA: TGTGCCAGCAGTCTCCGGACTATCACAGATACGCAGTATTTT
size: -; V: TRBV19; D: TRBD1; J: TRBJ1-2; CDR3: CASSIRTGGTDGYTF; DNA: TGTGCCAGTAGTATAAGGACAGGGGGCACGGATGGCTACACCTTC
size: few; V: TRBV7-6; D: -; J: TRBJ1-2; CDR3: CASSLPETVSNYGYTF; DNA: TGTGCCAGCAGCTTGCCCGAGACAGTGTCTAACTATGGCTACACCTTC
size: -; V: TRBV11-1; D: TRBD1; J: TRBJ1-5; CDR3: CASSSEGAGQPQHF; DNA: TGTGCCAGCAGCTCCGAGGGGGCGGGTCAGCCCCAGCATTTT